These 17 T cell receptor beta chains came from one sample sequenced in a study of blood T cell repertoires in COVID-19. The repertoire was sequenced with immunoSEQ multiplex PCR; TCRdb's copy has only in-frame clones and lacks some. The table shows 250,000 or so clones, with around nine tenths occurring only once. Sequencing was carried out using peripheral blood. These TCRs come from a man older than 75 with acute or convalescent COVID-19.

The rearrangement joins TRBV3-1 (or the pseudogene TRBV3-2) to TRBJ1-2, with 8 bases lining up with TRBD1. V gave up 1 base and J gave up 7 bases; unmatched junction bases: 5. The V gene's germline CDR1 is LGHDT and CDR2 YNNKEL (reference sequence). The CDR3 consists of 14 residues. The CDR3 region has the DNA TGTGCCAGCAGCCAAGGGACAGGGAAGGCTGGCTACACCTTC. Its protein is CASSQGTGKAGYTF.

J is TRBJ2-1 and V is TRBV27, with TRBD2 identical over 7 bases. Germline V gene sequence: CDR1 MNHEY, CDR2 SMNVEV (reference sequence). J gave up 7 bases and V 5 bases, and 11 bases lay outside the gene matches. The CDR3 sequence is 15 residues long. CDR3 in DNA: TGTGCCAGCAGTCAGACTAGCTTTCGAACGAATGAGCAGTTCTTC. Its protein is CASSQTSFRTNEQFF.

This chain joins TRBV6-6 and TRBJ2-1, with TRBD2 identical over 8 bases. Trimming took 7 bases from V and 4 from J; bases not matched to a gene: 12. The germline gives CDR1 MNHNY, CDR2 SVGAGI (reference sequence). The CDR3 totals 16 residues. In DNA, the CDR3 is TGTGCCAGCACCGACCGGGGGGGAGGTCAGTACAATGAGCAGTTCTTC. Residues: CASTDRGGGQYNEQFF.

The chain's CDR3 is CASSPLSQSPSTDTQYF. Here the CDR3 DNA reads TGTGCCAGCTCACCACTCTCGCAGTCCCCCAGCACAGATACGCAGTATTTT. V and J are TRBV18 and TRBJ2-3; D is undetermined. The CDR3 is made up of 17 amino acids. Trimming shortened V by 1 base and J by 0 bases, and 14 bases separated the two germline ends. The germline V gene has CDR1 KGHSH and CDR2 LQKENI.

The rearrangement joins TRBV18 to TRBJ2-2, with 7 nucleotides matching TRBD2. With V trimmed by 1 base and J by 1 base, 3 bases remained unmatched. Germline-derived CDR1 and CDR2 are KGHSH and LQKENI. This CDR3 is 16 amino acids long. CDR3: CASSPQASGNTGELFF. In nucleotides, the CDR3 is TGTGCCAGCTCACCACAGGCTAGCGGGAACACCGGGGAGCTGTTTTTT.

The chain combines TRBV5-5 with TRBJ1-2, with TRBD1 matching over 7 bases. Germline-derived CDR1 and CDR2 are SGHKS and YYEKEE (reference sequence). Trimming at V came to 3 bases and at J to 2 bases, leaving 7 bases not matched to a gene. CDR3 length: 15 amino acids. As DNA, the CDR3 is TGTGCCAGCAGCTCGGGCGGAGGGGGCAACTATGGCTACACCTTC. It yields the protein CASSSGGGGNYGYTF.

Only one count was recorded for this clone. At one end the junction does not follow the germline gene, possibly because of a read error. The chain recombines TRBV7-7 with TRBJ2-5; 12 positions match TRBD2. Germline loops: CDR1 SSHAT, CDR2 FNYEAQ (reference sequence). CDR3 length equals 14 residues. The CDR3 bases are TGTGCTAGCAGCCCGACTAGCGGGAGCCGGACCCAGTACTTC. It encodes CASSPTSGSRTQYF.

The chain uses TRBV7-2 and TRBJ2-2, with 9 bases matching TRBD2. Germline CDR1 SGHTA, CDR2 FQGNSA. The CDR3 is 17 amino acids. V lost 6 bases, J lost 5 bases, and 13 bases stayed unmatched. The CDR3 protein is CASSFGLAGGATGELFF. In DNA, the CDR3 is TGTGCCAGCAGTTTTGGACTTGCGGGAGGGGCAACCGGGGAGCTGTTTTTT.

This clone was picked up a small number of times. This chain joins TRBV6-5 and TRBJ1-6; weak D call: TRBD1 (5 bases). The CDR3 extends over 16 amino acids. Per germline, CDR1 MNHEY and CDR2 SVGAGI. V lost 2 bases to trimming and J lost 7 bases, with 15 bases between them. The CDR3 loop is CASSYGNEGRNSPLHF. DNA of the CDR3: TGTGCCAGCAGTTACGGGAACGAGGGGAGGAATTCACCCCTCCACTTT.

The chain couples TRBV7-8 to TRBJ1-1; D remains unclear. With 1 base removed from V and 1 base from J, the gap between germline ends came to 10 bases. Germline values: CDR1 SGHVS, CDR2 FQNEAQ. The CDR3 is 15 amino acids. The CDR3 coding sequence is TGTGCCAGCAGCTTAGACGGGAGGCCGAACACTGAAGCTTTCTTT. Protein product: CASSLDGRPNTEAFF.

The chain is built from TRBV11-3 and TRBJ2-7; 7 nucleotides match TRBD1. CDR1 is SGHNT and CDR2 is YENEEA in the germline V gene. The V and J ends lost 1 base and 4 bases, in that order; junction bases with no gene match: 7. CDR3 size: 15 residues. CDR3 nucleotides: TGTGCCAGCAGCTTAGGAGGGGGCAGGGATTACGAGCAGTACTTC. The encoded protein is CASSLGGGRDYEQYF.

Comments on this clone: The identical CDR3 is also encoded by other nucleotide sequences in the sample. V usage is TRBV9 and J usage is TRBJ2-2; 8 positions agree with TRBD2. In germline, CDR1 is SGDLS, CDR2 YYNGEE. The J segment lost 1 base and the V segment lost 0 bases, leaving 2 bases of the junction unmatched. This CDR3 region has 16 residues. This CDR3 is CASSVGAGGNTGELFF. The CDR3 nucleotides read TGTGCCAGCAGCGTAGGGGCGGGAGGGAACACCGGGGAGCTGTTTTTT.

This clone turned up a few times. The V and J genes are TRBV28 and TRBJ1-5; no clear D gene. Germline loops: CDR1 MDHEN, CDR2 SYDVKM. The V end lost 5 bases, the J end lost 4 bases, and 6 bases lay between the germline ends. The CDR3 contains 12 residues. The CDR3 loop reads CASSQENQPQHF. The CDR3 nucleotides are TGTGCCAGCAGTCAGGAAAATCAGCCCCAGCATTTT.

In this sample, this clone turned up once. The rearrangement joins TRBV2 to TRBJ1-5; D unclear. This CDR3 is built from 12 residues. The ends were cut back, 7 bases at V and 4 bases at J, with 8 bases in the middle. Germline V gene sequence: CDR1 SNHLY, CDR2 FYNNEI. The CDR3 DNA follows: TGTGCCAGCAATCTAGCTAATCAGCCCCAGCATTTT. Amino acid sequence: CASNLANQPQHF.

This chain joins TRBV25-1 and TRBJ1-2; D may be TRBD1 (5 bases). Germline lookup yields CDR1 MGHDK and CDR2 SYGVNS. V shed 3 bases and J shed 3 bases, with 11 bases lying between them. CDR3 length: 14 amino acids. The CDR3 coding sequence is TGTGCCAGCAGTGACGGGGGGGTTGACTATGGCTACACCTTC. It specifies CASSDGGVDYGYTF.

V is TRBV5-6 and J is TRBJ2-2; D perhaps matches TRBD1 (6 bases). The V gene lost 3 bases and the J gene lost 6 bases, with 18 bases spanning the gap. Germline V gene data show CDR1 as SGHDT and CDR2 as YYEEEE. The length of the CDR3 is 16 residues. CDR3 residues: CASSWGQALFAGELFF. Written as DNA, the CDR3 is TGTGCCAGCAGCTGGGGGCAGGCCCTCTTCGCCGGGGAGCTGTTTTTT.

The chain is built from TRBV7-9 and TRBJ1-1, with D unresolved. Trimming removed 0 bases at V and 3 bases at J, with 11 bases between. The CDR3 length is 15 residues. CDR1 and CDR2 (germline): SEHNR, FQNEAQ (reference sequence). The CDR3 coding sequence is TGTGCCAGCAGCTTAGCCGGTAGGAGGGACACTGAAGCTTTCTTT. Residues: CASSLAGRRDTEAFF.